The 6 T cell receptor beta chains given below trace back to one sample, sequenced in a study of T cells in Graves' hyperthyroidism and ophthalmopathy (dated by TCRdb to about 2019). Receptor libraries were prepared by multiplex PCR. The data were produced on an Illumina HiSeq 2000. Amplification of TCR beta CDR3 regions was carried out from RNA transcripts. The TCR CDR3 was subjected to a first round of RT-PCR using the HTBI primer set and the Qiagen OneStep RT-PCR kit. TCRdb cleaned the public reads at Q25 with fastp, built clones with MiXCR and kept in-frame beta chains. Rows with one shared CDR3 protein collapse into an entry with the most common genes and DNA. The table for this sample lists 300,000 to 450,000 distinct CDR3 sequences; more than 20% of them were counted only once. The ten largest clones capture roughly 80% of the sample. Sequencing used blood. The receptor source for this set is a man in his fifties with Graves' hyperthyroidism.

The J gene is TRBJ1-5, the V gene TRBV12-3 or TRBV12-4; possible D gene TRBD1, 5 bases. Trimming removed 2 bases at V and 0 bases at J, with 8 bases between. This CDR3 spans 15 amino acids. The CDR3: CASSLWGISNQPQHF. CDR3 sequence (DNA): TGTGCCAGCAGTTTATGGGGGATTAGCAATCAGCCCCAGCATTTT.

This clonotype was seen more than once but under ten times. The V gene is TRBV6-1, the J gene TRBJ2-2; 9 bases match TRBD2. The CDR3 runs to 15 residues. Germline V gene sequence: CDR1 MNHNS, CDR2 SASEGT. The junction had 0 bases not matched to a gene; V was cut back by 0 bases and J by 4 bases. DNA of the CDR3: TGTGCCAGCAGTGAAGCTAGCGGGAGCACCGGGGAGCTGTTTTTT. Translation gives CASSEASGSTGELFF.

The chain recombines TRBV19 with TRBJ2-7; TRBD1 agrees at 7 bases. CDR1 LNHDA and CDR2 SQIVND come from the germline V gene (reference sequence). V was clipped by 3 bases and J by 3 bases; unmatched bases: 14. This CDR3 spans 17 amino acids. The DNA of the CDR3 is TGTGCCAGTAGTATGCTGACAGGGCCAAAGTCATTCTACGAGCAGTACTTC. Translated: CASSMLTGPKSFYEQYF.

This clonotype was seen more than once but under ten times. V gene TRBV3-1 combines with J gene TRBJ2-5; either TRBD1 or TRBD2 may fit D (5 bases each). Germline V gives CDR1 LGHDT, CDR2 YNNKEL (reference sequence). The CDR3 has 16 amino acids. Trimming took off 1 base at V and 3 bases at J, with 15 bases between the two ends. CDR3 nucleotide sequence: TGTGCCAGCAGCCAAGCCCGGGGCTTAAGTGAAGAGACCCAGTACTTC. Residues: CASSQARGLSEETQYF.

This clonotype appeared many times. The chain is built from TRBV11-2 and TRBJ2-3; D is unresolved. The V gene's germline CDR1 is SGHAT and CDR2 FQNNGV. Trimming took 0 bases from V and 9 from J, leaving 16 bases between them. CDR3 size: 15 residues. The CDR3 here is CASSLDGSSMETQYF. The CDR3, as DNA: TGTGCCAGCAGCTTAGACGGTTCGAGCATGGAGACGCAGTATTTT.

This rearrangement joins TRBV7-8 to TRBJ2-5; no definite D call. Germline V lookup: CDR1 SGHVS, CDR2 FQNEAQ. The CDR3 loop spans 13 amino acids. Trimming took 1 base from V and 7 from J, leaving 10 bases between them. CDR3 sequence reads: CASSLVGQSTQYF. The DNA for the CDR3 is TGTGCCAGCAGCTTAGTCGGCCAGTCGACCCAGTACTTC.